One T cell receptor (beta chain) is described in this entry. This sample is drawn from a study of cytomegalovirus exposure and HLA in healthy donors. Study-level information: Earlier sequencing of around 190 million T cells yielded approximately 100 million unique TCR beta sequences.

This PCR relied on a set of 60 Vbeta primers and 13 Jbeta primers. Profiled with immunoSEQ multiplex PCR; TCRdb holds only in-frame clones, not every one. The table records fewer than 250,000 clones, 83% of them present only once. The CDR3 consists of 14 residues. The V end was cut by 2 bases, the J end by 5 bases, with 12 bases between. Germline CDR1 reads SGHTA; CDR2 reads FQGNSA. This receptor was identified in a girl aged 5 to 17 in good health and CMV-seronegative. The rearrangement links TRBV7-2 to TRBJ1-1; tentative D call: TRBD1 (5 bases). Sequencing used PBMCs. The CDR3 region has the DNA TGTGCCAGCAGCTTACAGCAGGGAGGGACTGAAGCTTTCTTT. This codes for CASSLQQGGTEAFF.